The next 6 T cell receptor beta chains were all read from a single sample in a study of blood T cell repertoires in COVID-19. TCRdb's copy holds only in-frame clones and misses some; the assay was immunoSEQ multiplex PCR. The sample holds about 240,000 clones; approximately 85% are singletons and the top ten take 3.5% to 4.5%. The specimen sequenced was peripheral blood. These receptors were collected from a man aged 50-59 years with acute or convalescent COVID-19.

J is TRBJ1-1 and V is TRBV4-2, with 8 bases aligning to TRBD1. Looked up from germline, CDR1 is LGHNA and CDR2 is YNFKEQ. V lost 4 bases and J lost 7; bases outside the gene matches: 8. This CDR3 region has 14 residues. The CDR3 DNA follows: TGTGCCAGCAGCCTTTACAGGGGGAGACTTGAAGCTTTCTTT. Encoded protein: CASSLYRGRLEAFF.

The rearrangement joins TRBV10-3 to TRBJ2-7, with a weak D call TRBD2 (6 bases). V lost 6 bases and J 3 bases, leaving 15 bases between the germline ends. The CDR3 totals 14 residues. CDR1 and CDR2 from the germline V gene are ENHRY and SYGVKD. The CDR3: CAIRPFSGNYEQYF. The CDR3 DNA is TGTGCCATCAGGCCCTTTAGCGGAAACTACGAGCAGTACTTC.

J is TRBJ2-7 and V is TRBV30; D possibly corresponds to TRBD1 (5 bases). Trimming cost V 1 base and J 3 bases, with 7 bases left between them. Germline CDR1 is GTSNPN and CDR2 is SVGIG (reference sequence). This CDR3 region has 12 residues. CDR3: CAWSATVYEQYF. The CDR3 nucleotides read TGTGCCTGGAGTGCGACAGTCTACGAGCAGTACTTC.

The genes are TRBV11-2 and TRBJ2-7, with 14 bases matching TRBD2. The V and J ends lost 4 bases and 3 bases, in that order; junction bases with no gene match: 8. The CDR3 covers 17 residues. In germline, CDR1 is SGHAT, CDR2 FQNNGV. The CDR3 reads CASSSPWTSGRNYEQYF. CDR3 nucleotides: TGTGCCAGCAGCTCCCCCTGGACTAGCGGGAGGAACTACGAGCAGTACTTC.

The CDR3 loop reads CASSELRTGVEKLFF. CDR3 nucleotides: TGTGCCAGCAGTGAATTGAGGACAGGGGTCGAAAAACTGTTTTTT. The chain employs TRBV2 and TRBJ1-4; 9 bases line up with TRBD1. Germline lookup yields CDR1 SNHLY and CDR2 FYNNEI. J gave up 8 bases and V 2 bases, and 6 bases lay outside the gene matches. CDR3 length: 15 residues.

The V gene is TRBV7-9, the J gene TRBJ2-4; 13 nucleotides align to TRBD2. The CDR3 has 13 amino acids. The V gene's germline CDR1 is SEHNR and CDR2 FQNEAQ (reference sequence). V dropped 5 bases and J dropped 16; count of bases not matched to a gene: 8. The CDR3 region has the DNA TGTGCCAGCAGCGAGACTAGCGGGGGGCCGGGATACTTC. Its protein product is CASSETSGGPGYF. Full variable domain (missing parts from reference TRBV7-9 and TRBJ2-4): DTGVSQNPRHKITKRGQNVTFRCDPISEHNRLYWYRQTLGQGPEFLTYFQNEAQLEKSRLLSDRFSAERPKGSFSTLEIQRTEQGDSAMYLCASSETSGGPGYFGAGTRLSVL.